The next 18 T cell receptor beta chains were all read from a single sample in a study of blood T cell repertoires in COVID-19. Using immunoSEQ multiplex PCR, the repertoire was profiled, and TCRdb retains in-frame clones only, with some absent. The sample gives about 280,000 clones, roughly 90% of which show up once; 2% to 2.5% is in the top ten. Sequencing used peripheral blood. The receptors come from a man aged 50-60 years with acute or convalescent COVID-19.

The genes are TRBV4-2 and TRBJ2-7; 8 bases map to TRBD2. The CDR3 contains 14 residues. Germline V gene data show CDR1 as LGHNA and CDR2 as YNFKEQ. V shed 4 bases, J shed 6 bases, and the junction held 8 bases outside the gene matches. In DNA, the CDR3 is TGTGCCAGCAGCCCCGGGGGGGCGGAGGGCGAGCAGTACTTC. The encoded protein is CASSPGGAEGEQYF.

The rearrangement links TRBV4-2 to TRBJ1-1, with TRBD1 matching over 8 bases. Germline CDR1 and CDR2: LGHNA and YNFKEQ. CDR3 size: 14 residues. The trim removed 3 bases at V and 4 bases at J, leaving 4 bases unmatched. The chain's CDR3 is CASSHPGQGTEAFF. The CDR3 coding sequence is TGTGCCAGCAGCCATCCCGGACAGGGCACTGAAGCTTTCTTT.

The rearrangement uses TRBV11-3 and TRBJ1-1; 7 positions agree with TRBD1. The CDR3 runs to 11 residues. Germline CDR1 reads SGHNT; CDR2 reads YENEEA. V lost 6 bases, J lost 8 bases, and 3 bases stayed unmatched. The CDR3 coding sequence is TGTGCCAGCAGAGGGGACAGAGAAGCTTTCTTT. Its protein is CASRGDREAFF. Drawing the rest from reference TRBV11-3 and TRBJ1-1, the complete variable domain is EAGVVQSPRYKIIEKKQPVAFWCNPISGHNTLYWYLQNLGQGPELLIRYENEEAVDDSQLPKDRFSAERLKGVDSTLKIQPAELGDSAVYLCASRGDREAFFGQGTRLTVV.

The CDR3 sequence is CASSIGAGGGYNEQFF. The CDR3 DNA reads TGTGCCAGTAGTATAGGCGCGGGCGGGGGGTACAATGAGCAGTTCTTC. V gene TRBV19 combines with J gene TRBJ2-1; 8 bases are a match to TRBD2. The ends lost 1 base at V and 4 bases at J; junction bases unmatched: 6. Germline CDR1 is LNHDA and CDR2 is SQIVND (reference sequence). This CDR3 contains 16 residues. The entire variable domain, with the rest obtained from reference TRBV19 and TRBJ2-1, is as follows: DGGITQSPKYLFRKEGQNVTLSCEQNLNHDAMYWYRQDPGQGLRLIYYSQIVNDFQKGDIAEGYSVSREKKESFPLTVTSAQKNPTAFYLCASSIGAGGGYNEQFFGPGTRLTVL.

J is TRBJ2-7 and V is TRBV6-6; D gene unclear. CDR1 and CDR2 from the germline V gene are MNHNY and SVGAGI (reference sequence). The ends were cut back, 2 bases at V and 2 bases at J, with 10 bases in the middle. This CDR3 contains 14 residues. CDR3 sequence: CASSYVRPPYEQYF. The CDR3 coding sequence is TGTGCCAGCAGTTACGTCAGGCCCCCCTACGAGCAGTACTTC.

This chain uses TRBV4-1 with TRBJ1-5; D perhaps matches TRBD1 (5 bases). The CDR3 is 12 residues long. V lost 4 bases and J 9 bases, leaving 10 bases between the germline ends. CDR1 is MGHRA and CDR2 is YSYEKL in the germline V gene. The CDR3 reads CASSLRGGPQHF. The CDR3 nucleotides are TGCGCCAGCAGCCTCCGGGGGGGGCCCCAGCATTTT.

The rearrangement uses TRBV27 and TRBJ2-5, with D maybe TRBD2 (6 bases). With 2 bases removed from V and 2 bases from J, the gap between germline ends came to 15 bases. The germline V gene has CDR1 MNHEY and CDR2 SMNVEV (reference sequence). The CDR3 runs 16 residues. CDR3 nucleotides: TGTGCCAGCAGTTTAAGAGATAGCGGAGTACAAGAGACCCAGTACTTC. Encoded protein: CASSLRDSGVQETQYF.

The rearrangement links TRBV12-5 to TRBJ1-1; 9 nucleotides agree with TRBD1. The trim removed 0 bases at V and 0 bases at J, leaving 5 bases unmatched. CDR1 is LGHNT, CDR2 FRNRAP, per germline. This CDR3 has 17 residues. The chain's CDR3 is CASGLVTGQGLNTEAFF. In nucleotides, the CDR3 is TGTGCTAGTGGTTTGGTGACGGGACAGGGTCTGAACACTGAAGCTTTCTTT.

CDR3 DNA sequence: TGCAGTTTCAGCAACGGGGAGACCCAGTACTTC. This encodes CSFSNGETQYF. V is TRBV20-1 and J is TRBJ2-5, with unresolved D. The CDR3 is 11 amino acids. The germline gives CDR1 DFQATT, CDR2 SNEGSKA (reference sequence). Between the trimmed V and J ends, which lost 8 bases and 5 bases, there was a span of 12 bases.

The rearrangement joins TRBV7-9 to TRBJ2-5, with 8 nucleotides matching TRBD1. Germline loops: CDR1 SEHNR, CDR2 FQNEAQ (reference sequence). This CDR3 region has 16 residues. V lost 5 bases and J lost 2; bases outside the gene matches: 10. The CDR3 DNA reads TGTGCCAGCAGCCCCAACTCCGGACAGGGACAAGAGACCCAGTACTTC. Translation gives CASSPNSGQGQETQYF.

This chain uses TRBV5-1 with TRBJ2-5; TRBD2 agrees at 9 bases. The germline V gene encodes CDR1 SGHRS and CDR2 YFSETQ. There are 16 residues in the CDR3. V lost 0 bases and J lost 4; bases outside the gene matches: 7. The CDR3 DNA sequence: TGCGCCAGCAGCTTGGTGGCGGGGGGGCAGGGAGAGACCCAGTACTTC. This encodes CASSLVAGGQGETQYF.

This sequence joins TRBV19 and TRBJ1-3, with D possibly TRBD1 on 6 matching bases. Germline CDR1 and CDR2: LNHDA and SQIVND (reference sequence). V shed 10 bases and J shed 4 bases, with 14 bases lying between them. CDR3 length: 13 amino acids. DNA of the CDR3: TGTGCCACCGAAGGACAGCGAGGAAACACCATATATTTT. It encodes CATEGQRGNTIYF.

The genes are TRBV7-6 and TRBJ2-5, with D hard to call. Trimming cost V 1 base and J 3 bases, with 9 bases left between them. Germline CDR1 and CDR2: SGHVS and FNYEAQ. The CDR3 has 14 amino acids. CDR3 protein: CASSLDRVEETQYF. CDR3 DNA sequence: TGTGCCAGCAGCTTAGACAGAGTCGAAGAGACCCAGTACTTC.

The chain employs TRBV12-3 or TRBV12-4 and TRBJ2-7; D may be TRBD1 (6 bases). The CDR3 runs to 13 residues. V was cut by 2 bases and J by 3 bases, with 8 bases left in between. The CDR3 here is CASSLLRGYEQYF. CDR3 nucleotides: TGTGCCAGCAGTTTACTCAGGGGCTACGAGCAGTACTTC.

In its sample, this clone was seen a few times. The chain recombines TRBV5-1 with TRBJ2-5, with 9 positions matching TRBD1. V shed 2 bases, J shed 3 bases, and the junction held 5 bases outside the gene matches. The germline gives CDR1 SGHRS, CDR2 YFSETQ. The CDR3 has 15 amino acids. CDR3 protein: CASSFLTGGEETQYF. The CDR3 DNA follows: TGCGCCAGCAGCTTCCTGACAGGGGGTGAAGAGACCCAGTACTTC.

This clone appeared a single time. The chain couples TRBV15 to TRBJ1-5; D perhaps matches TRBD1 (5 bases). Germline lookup yields CDR1 LNHNV and CDR2 YYDKDF (reference sequence). V shed 5 bases and J shed 3 bases, with 8 bases lying between them. The CDR3 covers 13 residues. The CDR3 coding sequence is TGTGCCACCAGCGACAGCACCAATCAGCCCCAGCATTTT. Residues: CATSDSTNQPQHF.

The chain employs TRBV24-1 and TRBJ1-5, with no clear D. CDR3 length: 17 residues. The germline CDR1 and CDR2 sequences are KGHDR and SFDVKD. Trimming removed 4 bases from V and 5 bases from J, with 20 bases in between. CDR3 sequence reads: CATSEEWSRRGYQPQHF. In nucleotides, the CDR3 is TGTGCCACCAGTGAAGAGTGGAGCCGCCGAGGTTATCAGCCCCAGCATTTT.

The chain employs TRBV19 and TRBJ2-2; perhaps TRBD2 as D (7 bases). The CDR3 runs 16 residues. Between the trimmed V and J ends, which lost 6 bases and 8 bases, there was a span of 22 bases. CDR1 LNHDA and CDR2 SQIVND come from the germline V gene (reference sequence). The CDR3 is CASRGLGGPIVGELFF. In DNA, the CDR3 is TGTGCCAGTAGGGGCCTGGGGGGGCCTATAGTAGGGGAGCTGTTTTTT.